The rows below give T cell receptor beta chains drawn from one sample of a study of blood T cell repertoires in COVID-19. The repertoire was sequenced with immunoSEQ multiplex PCR; TCRdb's copy has only in-frame clones and lacks some. In the table there are some 56,000 clones, 81% of which are singletons. Material for sequencing was peripheral blood. The receptors come from a woman of 80 years or more with active or convalescent COVID-19. Each CDR3 is given with its conserved first and last residue. A D gene is named only where the DNA matches it firmly. A clone size is listed for some rows: how often the clone was seen (once, few, many), or a class if it is expanded.

D gene: TRBD1; V gene: TRBV12-3/TRBV12-4; clone size: once; J gene: TRBJ1-2; CDR3 protein: CASSQGTGYGYTF; CDR3 DNA: TGTGCCAGCAGTCAAGGGACAGGCTATGGCTACACCTTC
D gene: NA; V gene: TRBV28; clone size: NA; J gene: TRBJ2-1; CDR3 protein: CASSMTGSYNEQFF; CDR3 DNA: TGTGCCAGCAGTATGACTGGCTCCTACAATGAGCAGTTCTTC
D gene: TRBD1; V gene: TRBV4-1; clone size: many; J gene: TRBJ2-7; CDR3 protein: CASSYDRGTEQYF; CDR3 DNA: TGCGCCAGCAGCTATGACAGGGGAACCGAGCAGTACTTC
D gene: TRBD1; V gene: TRBV3-1/TRBV3-2; clone size: NA; J gene: TRBJ1-4; CDR3 protein: CASSGTGDEKLFF; CDR3 DNA: TGTGCCAGCAGCGGGACAGGGGATGAAAAACTGTTTTTT
D gene: TRBD1; V gene: TRBV27; clone size: NA; J gene: TRBJ1-2; CDR3 protein: CASSYSDRVVGGYTF; CDR3 DNA: TGTGCCAGCAGTTACTCGGACAGGGTAGTAGGGGGCTACACCTTC
D gene: NA; V gene: TRBV28; clone size: NA; J gene: TRBJ1-5; CDR3 protein: CASSLPLSNQPQHF; CDR3 DNA: TGTGCCAGCAGTCTACCCCTTAGCAATCAGCCCCAGCATTTT
D gene: NA; V gene: TRBV5-1; clone size: NA; J gene: TRBJ2-5; CDR3 protein: CASSPQAGGLETQYF; CDR3 DNA: TGCGCCAGCAGCCCCCAGGCAGGGGGGTTGGAGACCCAGTACTTC
D gene: NA; V gene: TRBV2; clone size: NA; J gene: TRBJ2-3; CDR3 protein: CASTEDLGTDTQYF; CDR3 DNA: TGTGCCAGCACGGAGGATTTGGGCACAGATACGCAGTATTTT
D gene: TRBD1; V gene: TRBV5-6; clone size: NA; J gene: TRBJ1-2; CDR3 protein: CASSPGQGGYGYTF; CDR3 DNA: TGTGCCAGCAGCCCAGGACAGGGGGGGTATGGCTACACCTTC
D gene: NA; V gene: TRBV19; clone size: NA; J gene: TRBJ1-2; CDR3 protein: CASSIEGGRYGYTF; CDR3 DNA: TGTGCCAGTAGTATAGAGGGCGGGCGTTATGGCTACACCTTC
D gene: TRBD1; V gene: TRBV19; clone size: NA; J gene: TRBJ1-4; CDR3 protein: CASSIQYSPGQRYATNEKLFF; CDR3 DNA: TGTGCCAGTAGTATTCAATACTCCCCGGGACAGCGATATGCAACTAATGAAAAACTGTTTTTT
D gene: NA; V gene: TRBV21-1; clone size: few; J gene: TRBJ1-6; CDR3 protein: CASSTRSRSGSPLHF; CDR3 DNA: TGTGCCAGCAGCACCCGATCCAGATCGGGTTCACCCCTCCACTTT
D gene: NA; V gene: TRBV5-5; clone size: NA; J gene: TRBJ1-3; CDR3 protein: CASSLAAPPQGNTIYF; CDR3 DNA: TGTGCCAGCAGCTTGGCCGCACCCCCCCAGGGAAACACCATATATTTT
D gene: NA; V gene: TRBV4-3; clone size: NA; J gene: TRBJ2-6; CDR3 protein: CASSQVQGGANVLTF; CDR3 DNA: TGCGCCAGCAGCCAAGTCCAGGGTGGGGCCAACGTCCTGACTTTC
D gene: NA; V gene: TRBV6-5; clone size: few; J gene: TRBJ1-3; CDR3 protein: CATLSFAGNTIYF; CDR3 DNA: TGTGCCACTTTGTCGTTTGCTGGAAACACCATATATTTT
D gene: NA; V gene: TRBV2; clone size: NA; J gene: TRBJ2-7; CDR3 protein: CASSPHRQVSYEQYF; CDR3 DNA: TGTGCCAGCAGCCCCCACAGGCAGGTCTCCTACGAGCAGTACTTC
D gene: NA; V gene: TRBV29-1; clone size: NA; J gene: TRBJ2-7; CDR3 protein: CSVEGGGEQYF; CDR3 DNA: TGCAGCGTTGAAGGGGGCGGCGAGCAGTACTTC
D gene: TRBD2; V gene: TRBV7-6; clone size: NA; J gene: TRBJ2-5; CDR3 protein: CASSHRLAGETQYF; CDR3 DNA: TGTGCCAGCAGCCATCGACTAGCGGGGGAGACCCAGTACTTC
D gene: TRBD1; V gene: TRBV12-3/TRBV12-4; clone size: NA; J gene: TRBJ1-1; CDR3 protein: CASSPDRDTEAFF; CDR3 DNA: TGTGCCAGCAGTCCCGACAGGGACACTGAAGCTTTCTTT
D gene: TRBD1; V gene: TRBV7-6; clone size: NA; J gene: TRBJ2-7; CDR3 protein: CASSFGTAYEQYF; CDR3 DNA: TGTGCCAGCAGCTTCGGGACAGCCTACGAGCAGTACTTC
D gene: TRBD1; V gene: TRBV28; clone size: NA; J gene: TRBJ2-7; CDR3 protein: CASSIAGTGVIGQYF; CDR3 DNA: TGTGCCAGCAGTATCGCCGGGACAGGGGTGATTGGACAGTACTTC
D gene: TRBD1; V gene: TRBV28; clone size: NA; J gene: TRBJ2-2; CDR3 protein: CASSPRGHTGELFF; CDR3 DNA: TGTGCCAGCAGCCCCAGGGGGCACACCGGGGAGCTGTTTTTT
D gene: NA; V gene: TRBV29-1; clone size: few; J gene: TRBJ2-1; CDR3 protein: CSVAVAVHEQFF; CDR3 DNA: TGCAGCGTTGCGGTAGCGGTTCATGAGCAGTTCTTC
D gene: NA; V gene: TRBV10-1; clone size: NA; J gene: TRBJ1-1; CDR3 protein: CASRGAMNTEAFF; CDR3 DNA: TGCGCCAGCCGCGGGGCAATGAACACTGAAGCTTTCTTT
D gene: TRBD1; V gene: TRBV4-1; clone size: few; J gene: TRBJ2-7; CDR3 protein: CASSFKVQGLAYEQYF; CDR3 DNA: TGCGCCAGCAGCTTCAAAGTACAGGGGTTAGCCTACGAGCAGTACTTC